Listed below are T cell receptor beta chains from one sample, sequenced in a study of blood T cell repertoires in COVID-19. Here immunoSEQ multiplex PCR was the method, and the copy in TCRdb shows in-frame clones only, minus some. The table records 200,000 to 250,000 clones, roughly 80% of them present only once. The sequencing input was peripheral blood. All receptors come from a woman aged 70 to 79 with active or convalescent COVID-19. The CDR3 runs from the conserved cysteine through the conserved F or W. The D gene is left open where the match is weak. Not all rows give a size; the values are once, few, many and, for expanded clones, a class.

clone_size d_call j_call v_call cdr3_aa cdr3_nt
NA NA TRBJ1-6 TRBV6-5 CASTSRGSPLHF TGTGCCAGCACCTCGAGAGGTTCACCCCTCCACTTT
once NA TRBJ1-2 TRBV5-1 CASSWDTAYGYTF TGCGCCAGCAGCTGGGACACGGCATATGGCTACACCTTC
NA NA TRBJ1-5 TRBV6-5 CASRRGAGNQPQHF TGTGCCAGTCGCCGGGGGGCTGGCAATCAGCCCCAGCATTTT
NA NA TRBJ1-3 TRBV10-2 CASSEWGLGNTIYF TGCGCCAGCAGTGAGTGGGGCCTCGGGAACACCATATATTTT
once NA TRBJ1-2 TRBV2 CASSLGPGGYTF TGTGCCAGCAGCCTTGGACCAGGGGGCTACACCTTC
few NA TRBJ2-2 TRBV6-5 CASNRGTQNTGELFF TGTGCCAGCAACCGAGGGACACAGAACACCGGGGAGCTGTTTTTT
once NA TRBJ2-7 TRBV3-1/TRBV3-2 CASSQEAGLSYEQYF TGTGCCAGCAGCCAGGAAGCGGGCCTCTCCTACGAGCAGTACTTC
few NA TRBJ2-7 TRBV4-2 CASSQDWKARGSYEQYF TGTGCCAGCAGCCAAGATTGGAAGGCCAGGGGCTCCTACGAGCAGTACTTC
NA TRBD1 TRBJ1-4 TRBV2 CASRGDRANEKLFF TGTGCCAGCCGAGGGGACAGAGCTAATGAAAAACTGTTTTTT
NA TRBD2 TRBJ2-7 TRBV28 CASGSGSFSYEQYF TGTGCCAGCGGCAGCGGGAGCTTCTCCTACGAGCAGTACTTC
NA TRBD1 TRBJ2-7 TRBV5-1 CASSLVGTGSEQYF TGCGCCAGCAGCTTGGTGGGGACAGGGAGTGAGCAGTACTTC
NA TRBD1 TRBJ2-3 TRBV6-5 CASSPTGDRWDTQYF TGTGCCAGCAGTCCCACAGGGGACAGATGGGATACGCAGTATTTT
NA NA TRBJ2-2 TRBV28 CASSWGRWGPPNTGELFF TGTGCCAGCAGTTGGGGGCGTTGGGGGCCCCCGAACACCGGGGAGCTGTTTTTT
NA NA TRBJ1-5 TRBV28 CASRVSGASQPQHF TGTGCCAGCAGAGTTAGCGGGGCAAGTCAGCCCCAGCATTTT
few TRBD1 TRBJ1-3 TRBV3-1/TRBV3-2 CASSQQTGMSGNTIYF TGTGCCAGCAGCCAACAGACAGGGATGTCTGGAAACACCATATATTTT
NA NA TRBJ2-7 TRBV10-3 CAISEVLGVAYEQYF TGTGCCATCAGTGAGGTATTAGGGGTGGCCTACGAGCAGTACTTC
NA TRBD2 TRBJ2-5 TRBV7-8 CASSLDPSGVQETQYF TGTGCCAGCAGCTTAGACCCTAGCGGGGTTCAAGAGACCCAGTACTTC
once NA TRBJ2-1 TRBV3-1/TRBV3-2 CASSLWQANEQFF TGTGCCAGCAGCCTGTGGCAGGCCAATGAGCAGTTCTTC
once TRBD2 TRBJ2-7 TRBV2 CASSESQSGSSYEQYF TGTGCCAGCAGTGAAAGTCAAAGCGGGAGTTCCTACGAGCAGTACTTC
NA NA TRBJ1-2 TRBV5-4 CASSPSADSNYGYTF TGTGCCAGCAGCCCCTCTGCGGACTCCAACTATGGCTACACCTTC
once TRBD2 TRBJ2-1 TRBV4-2 CASSQVLAGGRSSYNEQFF TGTGCCAGCAGCCAAGTACTAGCGGGAGGACGGAGCTCCTACAATGAGCAGTTCTTC
NA TRBD2 TRBJ2-3 TRBV2 CASSGAGGFIAQYF TGTGCCAGCAGTGGTGCGGGAGGATTCATCGCGCAGTATTTT
NA TRBD1 TRBJ2-1 TRBV6-5 CASSYSGQGDEQFF TGTGCCAGCAGTTACTCGGGACAGGGTGATGAGCAGTTCTTC
NA NA TRBJ2-5 TRBV6-6 CASSHTTGETQYF TGTGCCAGCAGCCACACCACAGGCGAGACCCAGTACTTC
NA TRBD1 TRBJ1-2 TRBV6-5 CASSKTGQLDGYTF TGTGCCAGCAGTAAGACAGGGCAGTTGGATGGCTACACCTTC
NA NA TRBJ2-7 TRBV5-4 CASSFGLISYEQYF TGTGCCAGCAGCTTTGGACTGATTTCCTACGAGCAGTACTTC
few TRBD1 TRBJ1-2 TRBV5-1 CASRSSTGTGSDGYTF TGCGCCAGCAGGTCCTCTACCGGGACAGGTTCGGATGGCTACACCTTC
NA NA TRBJ1-2 TRBV12-3/TRBV12-4 CASTPGGDYGYTF TGTGCCAGCACCCCCGGAGGGGACTATGGCTACACCTTC
NA NA TRBJ1-4 TRBV28 CATELGGAANEKLFF TGTGCCACCGAACTGGGCGGGGCGGCTAATGAAAAACTGTTTTTT
NA TRBD1 TRBJ1-3 TRBV5-4 CASSFTGAGNTIYF TGTGCCAGCAGCTTTACAGGGGCGGGAAACACCATATATTTT
NA NA TRBJ2-1 TRBV7-8 CASSSVYGRGDNEQFF TGTGCCAGCAGCTCTGTCTACGGGAGAGGAGACAATGAGCAGTTCTTC
NA TRBD1 TRBJ1-4 TRBV7-9 CASSPPGQGAGEKLFF TGTGCCAGCAGCCCTCCAGGTCAGGGGGCCGGGGAAAAACTGTTTTTT
few TRBD1 TRBJ2-7 TRBV18 CASSPGQGGSEQYF TGTGCCAGCTCACCGGGACAGGGGGGCTCCGAGCAGTACTTC
NA NA TRBJ2-3 TRBV7-9 CASSSYSTDTQYF TGTGCCAGCAGCTCTTATAGCACAGATACGCAGTATTTT
NA NA TRBJ1-2 TRBV7-9 CASSLIEGNYGYTF TGTGCCAGCAGCTTAATCGAGGGCAACTATGGCTACACCTTC
NA TRBD1 TRBJ2-3 TRBV5-1 CASTRWDRATDTQYF TGCGCCAGCACCCGGTGGGACAGGGCCACAGATACGCAGTATTTT
NA TRBD2 TRBJ2-3 TRBV19 CASAGGGDTQYF TGTGCCAGCGCGGGGGGGGGAGATACGCAGTATTTT
NA NA TRBJ1-6 TRBV19 CASSISGKSDSPLHF TGTGCCAGTAGTATATCGGGGAAAAGCGATTCACCCCTCCACTTT
NA NA TRBJ2-1 TRBV20-1 CSASKRAQSEQFF TGCAGTGCTAGTAAGCGAGCCCAATCTGAGCAGTTCTTC
NA NA TRBJ2-7 TRBV28 CASSFRLDSLTYEQYF TGTGCCAGCAGTTTTCGGCTGGACAGTTTAACCTACGAGCAGTACTTC
once NA TRBJ2-7 TRBV10-2 CASGSGQLYEQYF TGCGCCAGCGGATCAGGGCAGCTCTACGAGCAGTACTTC
NA NA TRBJ2-3 TRBV6-2/TRBV6-3 CASSQTRDTQYF TGTGCCAGCAGTCAGACACGAGATACGCAGTATTTT
NA TRBD1 TRBJ2-5 TRBV7-2 CASSWTGQETQYF TGTGCCAGCAGCTGGACAGGGCAGGAGACCCAGTACTTC
few NA TRBJ1-1 TRBV5-4 CASSLAPGRGGSEAFF TGTGCCAGCAGCTTGGCTCCGGGTCGGGGGGGTTCTGAAGCTTTCTTT
NA NA TRBJ2-1 TRBV28 CASSLRDRQFF TGTGCCAGCAGTTTGCGGGACAGACAGTTCTTC
NA NA TRBJ1-2 TRBV11-2 CASSLGGGYTF TGTGCCAGCAGCCTTGGGGGGGGCTACACCTTC
NA NA TRBJ1-5 TRBV2 CASSHTTGRSSNQPQHF TGTGCCAGCAGTCATACTACAGGGAGAAGTAGCAATCAGCCCCAGCATTTT
NA NA TRBJ2-7 TRBV6-6 CASSRIGVGGGYEQYF TGTGCCAGCAGTCGAATTGGTGTGGGGGGAGGTTACGAGCAGTACTTC
NA TRBD1 TRBJ2-2 TRBV7-6 CASSLAAGGGTGELFF TGTGCCAGCAGCTTAGCTGCAGGGGGCGGCACCGGGGAGCTGTTTTTT
NA NA TRBJ2-5 TRBV20-1 CSASREEGTQYF TGCAGTGCTAGTAGGGAGGAGGGGACCCAGTACTTC
NA NA TRBJ1-1 TRBV24-1 CATSDSGGVGTEAFF TGTGCCACCAGTGATTCTGGGGGGGTTGGAACTGAAGCTTTCTTT
NA NA TRBJ2-7 TRBV12-3/TRBV12-4 CASSTGTPVEQYF TGTGCCAGCAGTACCGGGACTCCGGTCGAGCAGTACTTC
NA NA TRBJ2-7 TRBV6-5 CASMQQGYEQYF TGTGCCAGCATGCAACAGGGCTACGAGCAGTACTTC
NA TRBD1 TRBJ2-7 TRBV7-2 CASSIPGQGQYF TGTGCCAGCAGCATACCGGGACAGGGGCAGTACTTC
few TRBD2 TRBJ2-5 TRBV27 CASSLSRLAGDGETQYF TGTGCCAGCAGTTTATCGCGACTAGCGGGAGATGGAGAGACCCAGTACTTC
once NA TRBJ1-1 TRBV7-9 CASSPASGTEAFF TGTGCCAGCAGCCCCGCTTCGGGAACTGAAGCTTTCTTT